The clone carrying this T cell receptor beta chain was counted ten times or more. The antigen is unknown. This CDR3 has 16 residues. Trimming pared 3 bases from V and 5 bases from J, leaving 20 bases between. Germline loops: CDR1 SGHDT, CDR2 YYEEEE. This sample is part of a study of liver allograft versus peripheral blood T cells. Across the study: The study compared liver allograft T cell receptor repertoires against peripheral blood repertoires of liver transplant recipients. Study-wide results and caveats: Repertoires found inside liver allografts reportedly differed from T cell receptor repertoires in peripheral blood.

TCRdb re-analysed the reads in MiXCR, keeping a single row per CDR3 protein. The sample yields around 16,000 distinct CDR3 sequences, 20% to 25% seen once. The V call is TRBV5-6, the J call TRBJ1-1; a weak D match, TRBD1 (5 bases). The clonotype comes from a human patient who had a liver transplant. Some T cells may arise from the graft donor. Here the CDR3 DNA reads TGTGCCAGCAGCTCCCTAAACGCTCAGGGAGTGACTGAAGCTTTCTTT. Its translation is CASSSLNAQGVTEAFF. The complete variable domain, with remaining parts taken from reference TRBV5-6 and TRBJ1-1, reads DAGVTQSPTHLIKTRGQQVTLRCSPKSGHDTVSWYQQALGQGPQFIFQYYEEEERQRGNFPDRFSGHQFPNYSSELNVNALLLGDSALYLCASSSLNAQGVTEAFFGQGTRLTVV.